This record concerns one T cell receptor (beta chain) sequence. The antigen it recognizes is unknown. No much larger clone is present one base from it, and per-base qualities are unavailable. TCR CDR3 regions were amplified from genomic DNA by multiplex PCR using the deep immunoSEQ assay. Extracted genomic DNA from each cell subset was distributed evenly across all wells of several immunoSEQ 96-well plates, and each plate was treated as a replicate. Each replicate PCR for sorted subsets received approximately 200 ng genomic DNA, equal to some 32,000 T cell genomes. The purified libraries were quantified using a Qubit 3.0 fluorometer, sized with a Bioanalyzer 2100, and then quantified again using the KAPA Library Quantification kit. Each immunoSEQ 96-well plate was sequenced on its own single-read 150-cycle Illumina NextSeq 550 flow cell. From the authors' description of their analysis: The immunoSEQ output contained only junctional sequences without quality scores, so filtering could not match that applied to full-length reads. Sequences were annotated with PyIR, a Python wrapper for IgBLAST v1.9, using IMGT germline references to assign V/J genes and CDR3. Reads were removed for weak V/J assignments (E-value above 1e-6), missing CDR3, stop codons, out-of-frame junctions, or ambiguous translated residues. V3J clonotypes were defined by identical inferred V gene, J gene, and CDR3 amino acid sequence. To compute the percentage overlap between repertoires, the number of shared unique clonotypes was divided by the size of the smaller repertoire. Richness of each repertoire was evaluated using RTK rarefaction, the Chao1 estimator, and Recon v2.1 estimates of unobserved clonotypes. OLGA was used to compute generation probabilities for all TCRbeta clonotypes that the gDNA method yielded from a handful of donors. This is the immuneACCESS table as TCRdb keeps it, with only in-frame sequences that have V and J called. A part of the clones is gone; compared with another copy, unresolved V genes explain less than half, and the rest is unexplained. V and J calls and clone size are those listed in that table; D and trimming were worked out from the DNA. The sample yields some 900,000 clones; more than 75% were counted once. The ten top clones hold over 1.3% of the sample.

Including cysteine and phenylalanine, the CDR3 has 16 amino acids. The only DNA kept is the CDR3, 48 bases in frame from the first base. V gives up 2 bases and J gives up 3 bases, and the segment between their germline ends measures 13 bases. The CDR1 and CDR2 encoded by the germline V gene are SGHVS and FNYEAQ. The sample is drawn from a study of shared clonotypes between healthy human individuals (dated by TCRdb to the early 2020s). For the wider study: The cohort included three men and a couple of women between 18 and 49 years of age. For each donor, CD4 naive and CD4 memory were each run on three plates, CD8 naive on two plates, and CD8 memory on one plate. To estimate repertoire size and how much clonotypes are shared between individuals, the study performed deep sequencing of blood TCR repertoires from roughly five healthy adults. Different laboratories and diverse techniques were used to prepare libraries and sequence TCR repertoires, to increase sequencing depth and limit assay-specific biases. Leukapheresis yielded between about 0.94 and 9 billion PBMCs per donor.

Donors were healthy HIV-negative adults with no recently reported acute infections or vaccinations. Every donor was a Caucasian adult living in Nashville, Tennessee, USA. CD4+ T cells were enriched by magnetic negative selection; naive cells were then positively selected on CD45RA, and the negative fraction formed the memory subset. Blood was obtained by leukapheresis, after which PBMCs were separated by Ficoll-Histopaque density gradient centrifugation and cryopreserved in liquid nitrogen vapor phase. Analytical flow cytometry was used to check the purity and quantity of every magnetically sorted T cell population. Genomic DNA was isolated from each sorted fraction and quantified by UV absorbance on a Nanodrop 2000c. Summary of the overall study and its limitations: Sampling was restricted to blood, and TCR repertoires in tissue are likely to differ from TCR repertoires in blood. Naive subsets generally had larger estimated clonotype richness than memory subsets did. The small number of donors limited the genetic and exposure-history diversity represented. Based on pairwise subsampling, the degree of clonotype sharing among donors was expected to be affected by sequencing depth. Higher generation probabilities were observed for clonotypes shared by all four sorted-subset donors than for non-shared clonotypes. Even with the large sequencing depth, rarefaction of the sorted-subset datasets indicated that sequencing was incomplete. About 4.5% of naive CD4, around 3.6% of naive CD8, 2.3% of memory CD4, and less than 0.45% of memory CD8 clonotypes were shared across a few donors.

This clonotype was obtained from a man aged 18 to 30 in good health. Sequencing input: memory CD4+ T cells sorted from blood. Sample cell subset or site, as interpreted from the label and publication: CD45RA-negative fraction. The V and J genes are TRBV7-6 and TRBJ2-2; D gene: possibly TRBD2, on 6 matching bases. CDR3 protein: CASSLRGSGYTGELFF. The nucleotides read TGTGCCAGCAGCTTACGGGGTAGCGGCTACACCGGGGAGCTGTTTTTT.